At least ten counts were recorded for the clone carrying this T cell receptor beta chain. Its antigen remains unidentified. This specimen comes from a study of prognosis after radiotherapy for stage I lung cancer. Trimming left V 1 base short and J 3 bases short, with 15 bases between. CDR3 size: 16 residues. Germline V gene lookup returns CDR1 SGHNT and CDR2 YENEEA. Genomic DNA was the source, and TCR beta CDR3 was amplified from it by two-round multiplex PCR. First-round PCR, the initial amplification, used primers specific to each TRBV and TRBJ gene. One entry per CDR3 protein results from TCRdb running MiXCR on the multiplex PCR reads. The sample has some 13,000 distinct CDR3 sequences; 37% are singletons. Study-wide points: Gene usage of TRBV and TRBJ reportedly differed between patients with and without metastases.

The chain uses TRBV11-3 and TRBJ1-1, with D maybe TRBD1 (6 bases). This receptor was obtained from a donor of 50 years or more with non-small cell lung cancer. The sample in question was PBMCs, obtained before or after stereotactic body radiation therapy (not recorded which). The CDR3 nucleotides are TGTGCCAGCAGCTTAGTATCGCTGGGGGCGGACACTGAAGCTTTCTTT. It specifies CASSLVSLGADTEAFF.